One and the same sample provided the 10 T cell receptor beta chains below, sequenced in a study of blood T cells in healthy people across ages. Combining a sample-barcoded 5' primer with a J-beta primer mix, a second PCR ran for 7 to 11 cycles. Each CDR3 protein gets one entry after TCRdb re-called the 5' RACE reads with MiXCR. The sample carries about 640,000 distinct CDR3 sequences, approximately 59% recorded once. Sample: blood. The receptors were gathered from a man between 60 and 75 years old in good health.

This clonotype has a handful of counts. The genes are TRBV7-6 and TRBJ2-1; the match to TRBD2 covers 8 bases. This CDR3 is built from 16 residues. CDR1 and CDR2 (germline): SGHVS, FNYEAQ. The ends lost 5 bases at V and 5 bases at J; junction bases unmatched: 11. The CDR3 nucleotides are TGTGCCAGCAGCCCCAATTCGGGACTAGTCAACAATGAGCAGTTCTTC. This gives the protein CASSPNSGLVNNEQFF.

J is TRBJ1-4 and V is TRBV28, with 9 positions matching TRBD1. The CDR3 spans 15 residues. Trimming took 4 bases from V and 5 from J; bases not matched to a gene: 5. Germline assignment: CDR1 MDHEN and CDR2 SYDVKM. This CDR3 reads CASSSPTGGNEKLFF. The CDR3 DNA follows: TGTGCCAGCAGTTCACCGACAGGGGGGAATGAAAAACTGTTTTTT.

This clonotype was observed a few times. The V gene is TRBV4-2, the J gene TRBJ2-7, with D possibly being TRBD2 (5 bases). This CDR3 region has 15 residues. V gave up 0 bases and J gave up 10 bases, with 19 bases separating them. In germline, CDR1 is LGHNA, CDR2 YNFKEQ. CDR3 protein: CASSQEGSVSAVQYF. CDR3 DNA sequence: TGTGCCAGCAGCCAAGAGGGTAGTGTTAGCGCAGTTCAGTACTTC.

The chain combines TRBV12-3 or TRBV12-4 with TRBJ2-4; 7 bases fit TRBD2. The V and J ends lost 5 bases and 7 bases, in that order; junction bases with no gene match: 5. The CDR3 spans 13 residues. The CDR3 bases are TGTGCCAGCAGTCTTCAGGGAGGGAACATTCAGTACTTC. Encoded protein: CASSLQGGNIQYF.

V usage is TRBV11-2 and J usage is TRBJ2-3, with TRBD2 matching 11 bases. Germline CDR1 SGHAT, CDR2 FQNNGV. With 1 base clipped from V and 0 bases from J, the junction kept 9 bases outside the gene matches. The CDR3 sequence is 19 residues long. The DNA of the CDR3 is TGTGCCAGCAGCTTAGCCACCCTAGCGGGGGGCCCTAGCACAGATACGCAGTATTTT. Translating gives CASSLATLAGGPSTDTQYF.

Details on this clonotype: Compared with germline, one end of the junction differs, possibly owing to a read error. This chain links TRBV29-1 with TRBJ2-1; 9 nucleotides align to TRBD2. The CDR3 totals 13 residues. Germline assignment: CDR1 SQVTM and CDR2 ANQGSEA. The CDR3 loop is CSVTAGGYSEQFF. CDR3 coding DNA: TGCAGCGTTACAGCGGGGGGCTACAGTGAGCAGTTCTTC.

This clonotype was found a few times. The gene calls are TRBV4-1 and TRBJ2-5, with D tentatively TRBD2 (6 bases). The germline V gene encodes CDR1 MGHRA and CDR2 YSYEKL. Trimming shortened V by 5 bases and J by 1 base, and 11 bases separated the two germline ends. CDR3 length equals 14 residues. In DNA form, the CDR3 reads TGCGCCAGCAGCGACAGCGGGTCCCAAGAGACCCAGTACTTC. Translated: CASSDSGSQETQYF.

In this sample, this clonotype turned up many times. Given a much more abundant clone one base away, this may be a read error. The chain is built from TRBV12-3 or TRBV12-4 and TRBJ2-1; tentatively, D is TRBD1 or TRBD2 (5 bases each). The CDR3 is made up of 15 amino acids. V was cut by 5 bases and J by 5 bases, with 16 bases left in between. This CDR3 reads CASSPDSGRHNEQFF. CDR3 bases: TGTGCCAGCAGTCCGGATTCGGGACGGCACAATGAGCAGTTCTTC.

The chain recombines TRBV11-2 with TRBJ2-3; possible D gene TRBD2, 7 bases. CDR3 length: 16 amino acids. Deletions cut 2 bases from V and 4 bases from J, with 16 bases between. The germline V gene encodes CDR1 SGHAT and CDR2 FQNNGV. CDR3 sequence (DNA): TGTGCCAGCAGCTTATTTTCGGGGGGCGGAGCAGATACGCAGTATTTT. The encoded protein is CASSLFSGGGADTQYF.

Here the CDR3 DNA reads TGTGCCAGCAGCACTAGTCCTTTGACGGCCTCTAACTATGGCTACACCTTC. This gives the protein CASSTSPLTASNYGYTF. This chain links TRBV11-2 with TRBJ1-2; D gene unclear. The CDR3 runs 17 residues. Trimming removed 5 bases from V and 0 bases from J, with 19 bases in between. Germline loops: CDR1 SGHAT, CDR2 FQNNGV.